The clone carrying this T cell receptor (beta chain) was seen a few times. Its target is not known. Germline CDR1 reads SGHDN; CDR2 reads FVKESK. The CDR3 runs to 16 residues. V lost 4 bases and J lost 5, with 18 bases in between. The record originates from a study of beta chain features in type 1 diabetes. Study outcomes and limitations: There was a moderate but significant shortening of TCRB CDR3s in all four CD4+ subsets of Type 1 diabetes patients. The naive, central memory and Treg TCRB repertoires of patients appeared to be more similar to one another than those of healthy donors. There was a possibility that cDNA sequencing over-represented cells with high TCR expression. Fewer insertions but more deletions were seen at VDJ junctions in type 1 diabetes patients.

TCRB transcripts that were expressed got sequenced, as all of the isolated RNA had been reverse transcribed. For naive, central memory and regulatory T cell samples, reads averaged around 3.6 million. The protocol was immunoSEQ multiplex PCR, while the TCRdb copy is restricted to in-frame clones and leaves out a portion. The repertoire has 130,000 or so clones, around 10% of them found once; the top ten carry around 0.79%. Input material: central memory CD4+ T cells from blood. This rearrangement joins TRBV14 to TRBJ2-1; perhaps TRBD2 as D (6 bases). The clonotype was recovered from a man in his thirties or forties with type 1 diabetes. For the CDR3, the DNA is TGTGCCAGCAGCCCACTCCCGACTAGTACGGACAATGAGCAGTTCTTC. This encodes CASSPLPTSTDNEQFF.